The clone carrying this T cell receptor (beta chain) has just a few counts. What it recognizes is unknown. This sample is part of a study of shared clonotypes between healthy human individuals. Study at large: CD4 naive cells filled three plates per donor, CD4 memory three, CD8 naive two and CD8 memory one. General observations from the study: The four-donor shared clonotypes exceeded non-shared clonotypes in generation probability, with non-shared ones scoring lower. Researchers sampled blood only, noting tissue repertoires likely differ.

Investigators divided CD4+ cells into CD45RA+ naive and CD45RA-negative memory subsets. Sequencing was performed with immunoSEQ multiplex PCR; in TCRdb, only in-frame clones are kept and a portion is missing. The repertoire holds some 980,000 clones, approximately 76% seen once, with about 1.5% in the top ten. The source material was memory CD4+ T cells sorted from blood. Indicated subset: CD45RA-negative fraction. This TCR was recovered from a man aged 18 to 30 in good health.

The CDR3, as DNA: TGCGCCAGCAGCCAAGAATTAGGGGGACAGGGGAATAGCAATCAGCCCCAGCATTTT. Amino acid sequence: CASSQELGGQGNSNQPQHF. This chain joins TRBV4-3 and TRBJ1-5, with TRBD1 matching over 10 bases. V lost 0 bases, J lost 0 bases, and 8 bases stayed unmatched. Germline CDR1 is LGHNA and CDR2 is YSLEER. The CDR3 totals 19 residues.